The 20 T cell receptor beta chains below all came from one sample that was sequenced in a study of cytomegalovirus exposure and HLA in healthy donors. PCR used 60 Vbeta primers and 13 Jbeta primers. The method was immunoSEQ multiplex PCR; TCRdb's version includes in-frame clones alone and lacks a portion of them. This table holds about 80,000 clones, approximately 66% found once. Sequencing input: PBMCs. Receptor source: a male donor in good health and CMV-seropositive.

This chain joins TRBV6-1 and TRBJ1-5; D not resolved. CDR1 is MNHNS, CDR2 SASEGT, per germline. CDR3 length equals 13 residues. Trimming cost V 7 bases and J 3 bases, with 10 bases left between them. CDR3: CASKNSHNQPQHF. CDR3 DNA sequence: TGTGCCAGCAAGAACAGCCACAATCAGCCCCAGCATTTT.

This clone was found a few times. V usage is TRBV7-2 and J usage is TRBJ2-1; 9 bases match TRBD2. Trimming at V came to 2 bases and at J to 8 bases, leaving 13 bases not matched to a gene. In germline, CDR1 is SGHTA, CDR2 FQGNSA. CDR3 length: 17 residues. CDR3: CASSLILRGGGLDEQFF. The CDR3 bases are TGTGCCAGCAGCTTAATCCTTCGCGGGGGGGGCCTAGATGAGCAGTTCTTC.

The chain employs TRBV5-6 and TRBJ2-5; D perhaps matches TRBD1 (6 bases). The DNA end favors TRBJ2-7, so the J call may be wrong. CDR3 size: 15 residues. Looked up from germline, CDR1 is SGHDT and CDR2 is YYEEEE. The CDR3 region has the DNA TGTGCCAGCAGCAACGTGAACAGGGCCCCCTACGAGCAGTACTTC. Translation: CASSNVNRAPYEQYF.

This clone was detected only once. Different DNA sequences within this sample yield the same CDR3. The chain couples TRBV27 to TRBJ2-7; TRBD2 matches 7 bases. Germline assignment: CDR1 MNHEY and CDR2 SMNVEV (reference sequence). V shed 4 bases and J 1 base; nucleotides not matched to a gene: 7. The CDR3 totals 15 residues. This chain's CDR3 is CASSSTSGASYEQYF. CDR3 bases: TGTGCCAGCAGTTCCACCAGCGGGGCATCCTACGAGCAGTACTTC.

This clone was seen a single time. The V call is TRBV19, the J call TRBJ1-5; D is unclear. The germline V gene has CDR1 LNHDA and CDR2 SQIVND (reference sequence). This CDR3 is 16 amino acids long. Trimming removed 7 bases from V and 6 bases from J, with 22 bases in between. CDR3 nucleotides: TGTGCCAGTACCCCGGGATACCAAAATGCCGGTCAGCCCCAGCATTTT. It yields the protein CASTPGYQNAGQPQHF.

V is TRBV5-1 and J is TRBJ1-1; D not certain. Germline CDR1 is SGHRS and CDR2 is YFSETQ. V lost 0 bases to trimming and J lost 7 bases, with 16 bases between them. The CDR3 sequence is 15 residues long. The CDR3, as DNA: TGCGCCAGCAGCTTGGGTTATAGAGAGTCCTTTGAAGCTTTCTTT. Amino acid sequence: CASSLGYRESFEAFF.

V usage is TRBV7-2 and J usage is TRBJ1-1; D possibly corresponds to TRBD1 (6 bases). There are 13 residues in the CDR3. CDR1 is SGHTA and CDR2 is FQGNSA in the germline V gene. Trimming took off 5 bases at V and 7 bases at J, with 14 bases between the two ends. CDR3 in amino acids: CASSATGTSEAFF. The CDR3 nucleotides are TGTGCCAGCAGCGCCACCGGGACAAGTGAAGCTTTCTTT.

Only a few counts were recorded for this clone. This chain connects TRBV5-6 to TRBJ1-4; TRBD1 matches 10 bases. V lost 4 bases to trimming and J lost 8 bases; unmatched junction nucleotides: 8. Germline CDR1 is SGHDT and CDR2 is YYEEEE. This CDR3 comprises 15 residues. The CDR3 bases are TGTGCCAGCAGCCTGCGACAGGGGGCTAGGGAAAAACTGTTTTTT. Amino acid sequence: CASSLRQGAREKLFF.

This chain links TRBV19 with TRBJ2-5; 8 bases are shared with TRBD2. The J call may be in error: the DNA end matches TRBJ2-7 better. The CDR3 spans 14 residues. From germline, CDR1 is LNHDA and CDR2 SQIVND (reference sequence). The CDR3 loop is CASSIQRGFYEQYF. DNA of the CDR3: TGTGCCAGTAGTATACAGCGGGGGTTCTACGAGCAGTACTTC.

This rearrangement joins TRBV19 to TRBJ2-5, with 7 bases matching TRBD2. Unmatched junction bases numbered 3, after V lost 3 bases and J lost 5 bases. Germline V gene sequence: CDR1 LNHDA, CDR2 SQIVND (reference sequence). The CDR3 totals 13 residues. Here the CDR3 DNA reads TGTGCCAGTAGTATTAACGGGGGGGAGACCCAGTACTTC. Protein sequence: CASSINGGETQYF.

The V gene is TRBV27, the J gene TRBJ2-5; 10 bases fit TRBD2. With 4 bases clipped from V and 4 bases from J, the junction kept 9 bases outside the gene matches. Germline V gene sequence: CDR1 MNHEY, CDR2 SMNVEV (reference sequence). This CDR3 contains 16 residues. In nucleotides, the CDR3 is TGTGCCAGCAGTTCTGGGACTAGCGTAATGGTAGAGACCCAGTACTTC. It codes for CASSSGTSVMVETQYF.

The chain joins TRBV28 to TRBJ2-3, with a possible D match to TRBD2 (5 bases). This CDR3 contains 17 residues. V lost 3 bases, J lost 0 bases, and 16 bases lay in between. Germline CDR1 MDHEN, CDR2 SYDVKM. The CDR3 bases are TGTGCCAGCAGTTTTAAGTCGGGGTCTTCTAGCACAGATACGCAGTATTTT. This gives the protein CASSFKSGSSSTDTQYF.

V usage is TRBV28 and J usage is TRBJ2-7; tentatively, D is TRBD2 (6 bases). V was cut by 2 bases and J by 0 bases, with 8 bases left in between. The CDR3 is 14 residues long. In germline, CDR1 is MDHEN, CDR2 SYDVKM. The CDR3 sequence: CASSLPGDSYEQYF. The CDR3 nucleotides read TGTGCCAGCAGTTTACCGGGGGACTCCTACGAGCAGTACTTC.

CDR3 DNA: TGTGCCAGCAGCTCGCCATTCAGGGCCGATGATGAAAAACTGTTTTTT. Translated, it gives CASSSPFRADDEKLFF. V is TRBV7-9 and J is TRBJ1-4; D might be TRBD1 (5 bases). Trimming stripped 4 bases from V and 6 bases from J, with 18 bases between. Germline loops: CDR1 SEHNR, CDR2 FQNEAQ (reference sequence). The CDR3 is made up of 16 amino acids.

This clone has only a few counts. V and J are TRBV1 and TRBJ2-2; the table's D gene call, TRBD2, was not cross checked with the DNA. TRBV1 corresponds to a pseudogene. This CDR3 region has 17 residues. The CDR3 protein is CTSSQVGDYQDTGELFF. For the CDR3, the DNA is TGCACCAGCAGCCAAGTGGGGGACTACCAAGACACCGGGGAGCTGTTTTTT.

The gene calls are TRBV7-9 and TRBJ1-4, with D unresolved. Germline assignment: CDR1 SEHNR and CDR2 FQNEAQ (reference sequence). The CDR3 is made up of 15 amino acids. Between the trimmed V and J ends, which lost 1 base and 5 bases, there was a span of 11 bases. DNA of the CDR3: TGTGCCAGCAGCTTAGATGAGGGTGGGAATGAAAAACTGTTTTTT. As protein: CASSLDEGGNEKLFF. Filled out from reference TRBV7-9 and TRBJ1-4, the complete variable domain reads DTGVSQNPRHKITKRGQNVTFRCDPISEHNRLYWYRQTLGQGPEFLTYFQNEAQLEKSRLLSDRFSAERPKGSFSTLEIQRTEQGDSAMYLCASSLDEGGNEKLFFGSGTQLSVL.

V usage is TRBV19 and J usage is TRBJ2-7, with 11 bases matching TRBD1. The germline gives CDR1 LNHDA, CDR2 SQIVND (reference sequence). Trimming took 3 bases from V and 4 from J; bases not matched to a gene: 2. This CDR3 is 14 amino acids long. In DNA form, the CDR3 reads TGTGCCAGTAGTATCCGGGACAGGGGGTACGAGCAGTACTTC. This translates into CASSIRDRGYEQYF. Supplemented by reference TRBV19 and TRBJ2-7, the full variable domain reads DGGITQSPKYLFRKEGQNVTLSCEQNLNHDAMYWYRQDPGQGLRLIYYSQIVNDFQKGDIAEGYSVSREKKESFPLTVTSAQKNPTAFYLCASSIRDRGYEQYFGPGTRLTVT.

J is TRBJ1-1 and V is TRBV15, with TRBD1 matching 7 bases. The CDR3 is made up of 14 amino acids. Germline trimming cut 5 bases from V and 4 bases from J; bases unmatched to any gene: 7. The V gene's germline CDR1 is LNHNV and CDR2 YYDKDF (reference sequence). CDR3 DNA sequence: TGTGCCACCAGCCCCCGACAGGGAAGCACTGAAGCTTTCTTT. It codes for CATSPRQGSTEAFF. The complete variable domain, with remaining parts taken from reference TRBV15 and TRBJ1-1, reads DAMVIQNPRYQVTQFGKPVTLSCSQTLNHNVMYWYQQKSSQAPKLLFHYYDKDFNNEADTPDNFQSRRPNTSFCFLDIRSPGLGDTAMYLCATSPRQGSTEAFFGQGTRLTVV.

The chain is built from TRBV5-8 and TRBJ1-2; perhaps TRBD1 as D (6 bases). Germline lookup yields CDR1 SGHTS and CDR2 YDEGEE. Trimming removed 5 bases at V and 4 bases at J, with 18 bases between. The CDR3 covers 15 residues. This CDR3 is CASSTGSGDIYGYTF. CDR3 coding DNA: TGTGCCAGCAGTACAGGGAGCGGGGATATCTATGGCTACACCTTC.

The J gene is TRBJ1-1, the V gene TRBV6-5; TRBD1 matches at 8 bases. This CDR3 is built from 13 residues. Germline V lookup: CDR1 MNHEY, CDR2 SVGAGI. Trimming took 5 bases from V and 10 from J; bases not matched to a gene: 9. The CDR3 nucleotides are TGTGCCAGCAGTGGACAGGGTGTTCGGGTAGCTTTCTTT. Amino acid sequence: CASSGQGVRVAFF.